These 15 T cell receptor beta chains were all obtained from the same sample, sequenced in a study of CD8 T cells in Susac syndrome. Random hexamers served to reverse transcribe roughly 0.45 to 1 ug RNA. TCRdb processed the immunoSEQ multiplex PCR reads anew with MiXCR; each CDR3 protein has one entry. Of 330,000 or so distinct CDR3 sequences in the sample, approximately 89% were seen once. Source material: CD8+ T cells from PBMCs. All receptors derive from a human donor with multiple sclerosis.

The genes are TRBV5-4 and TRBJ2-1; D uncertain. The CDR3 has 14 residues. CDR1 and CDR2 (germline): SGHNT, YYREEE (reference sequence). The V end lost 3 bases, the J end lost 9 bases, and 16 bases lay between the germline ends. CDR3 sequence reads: CASSYGSKNSEQFF. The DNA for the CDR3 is TGTGCCAGCAGCTACGGCTCTAAGAATAGTGAGCAGTTCTTC.

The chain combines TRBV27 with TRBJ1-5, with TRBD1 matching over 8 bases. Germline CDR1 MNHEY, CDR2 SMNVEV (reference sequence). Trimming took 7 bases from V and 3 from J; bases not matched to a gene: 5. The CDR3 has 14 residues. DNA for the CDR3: TGTGCCAGCAAACTCCAGGGGGCCAATCAGCCCCAGCATTTT. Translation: CASKLQGANQPQHF.

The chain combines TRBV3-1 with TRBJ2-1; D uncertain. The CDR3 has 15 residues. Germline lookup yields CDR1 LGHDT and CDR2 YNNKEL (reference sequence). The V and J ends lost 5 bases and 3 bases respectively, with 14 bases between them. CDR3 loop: CASSSEVISYNEQFF. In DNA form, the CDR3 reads TGTGCCAGCAGCTCAGAGGTGATTAGCTACAATGAGCAGTTCTTC.

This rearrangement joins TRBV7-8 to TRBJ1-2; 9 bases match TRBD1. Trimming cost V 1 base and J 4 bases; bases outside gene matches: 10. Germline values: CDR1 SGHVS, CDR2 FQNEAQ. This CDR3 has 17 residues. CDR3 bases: TGTGCCAGCAGCTTAGACCCCGGGACAGGGTTTGTCTATGGCTACACCTTC. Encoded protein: CASSLDPGTGFVYGYTF.

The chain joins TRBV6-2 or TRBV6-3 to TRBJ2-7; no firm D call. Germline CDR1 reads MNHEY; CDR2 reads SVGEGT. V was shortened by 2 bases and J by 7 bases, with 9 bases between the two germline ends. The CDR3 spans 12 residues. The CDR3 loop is CASSYPVEEQYF. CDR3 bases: TGTGCCAGCAGTTACCCGGTAGAAGAGCAGTACTTC.

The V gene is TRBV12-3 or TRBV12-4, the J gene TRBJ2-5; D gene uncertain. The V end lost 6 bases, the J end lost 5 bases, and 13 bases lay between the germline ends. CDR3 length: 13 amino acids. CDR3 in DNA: TGTGCCAGCAGAGACCCCTTTATGGAGACCCAGTACTTC. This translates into CASRDPFMETQYF.

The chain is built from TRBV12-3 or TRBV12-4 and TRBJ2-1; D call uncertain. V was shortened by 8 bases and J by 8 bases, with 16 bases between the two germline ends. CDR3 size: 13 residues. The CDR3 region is CASQESIADEQFF. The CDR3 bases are TGTGCCAGCCAAGAGAGTATCGCCGATGAGCAGTTCTTC.

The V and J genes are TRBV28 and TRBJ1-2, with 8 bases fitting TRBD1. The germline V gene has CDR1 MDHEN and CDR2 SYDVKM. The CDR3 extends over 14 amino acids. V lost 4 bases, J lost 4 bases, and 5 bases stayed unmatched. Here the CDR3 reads CASSWTGRRYGYTF. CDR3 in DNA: TGTGCCAGCAGTTGGACAGGGCGACGCTATGGCTACACCTTC.

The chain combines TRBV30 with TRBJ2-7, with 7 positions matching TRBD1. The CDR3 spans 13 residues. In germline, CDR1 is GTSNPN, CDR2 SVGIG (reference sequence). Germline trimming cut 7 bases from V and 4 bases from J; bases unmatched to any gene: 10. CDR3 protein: CASGTAVFYEQYF. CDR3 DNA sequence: TGTGCCTCCGGGACAGCCGTTTTTTACGAGCAGTACTTC. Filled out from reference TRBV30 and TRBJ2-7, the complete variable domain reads SQTIHQWPATLVQPVGSPLSLECTVEGTSNPNLYWYRQAAGRGLQLLFYSVGIGQISSEVPQNLSASRPQDRQFILSSKKLLLSDSGFYLCASGTAVFYEQYFGPGTRLTVT.

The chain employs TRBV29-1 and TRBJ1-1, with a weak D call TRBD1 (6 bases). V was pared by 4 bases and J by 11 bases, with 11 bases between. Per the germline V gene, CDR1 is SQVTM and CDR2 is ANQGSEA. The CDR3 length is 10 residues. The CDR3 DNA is TGCAGCGTTGTGGGGGCGCACGCTTTCTTT. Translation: CSVVGAHAFF.

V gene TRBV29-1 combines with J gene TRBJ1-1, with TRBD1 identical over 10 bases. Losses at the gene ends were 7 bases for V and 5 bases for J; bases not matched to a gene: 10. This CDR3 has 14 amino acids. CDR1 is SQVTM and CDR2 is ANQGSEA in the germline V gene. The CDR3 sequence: CSARTGGAGTEAFF. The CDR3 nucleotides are TGCAGCGCCCGGACAGGGGGGGCTGGAACTGAAGCTTTCTTT.

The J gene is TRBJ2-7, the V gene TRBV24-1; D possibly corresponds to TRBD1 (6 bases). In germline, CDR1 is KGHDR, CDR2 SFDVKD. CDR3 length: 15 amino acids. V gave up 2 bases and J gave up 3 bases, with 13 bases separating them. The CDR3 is CATSDSRGQDYEQYF. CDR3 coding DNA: TGTGCCACCAGTGATTCCAGGGGCCAAGACTACGAGCAGTACTTC.

The CDR3: CASSLGPSESYEQYF. CDR3 in DNA: TGTGCCAGCAGCTTAGGACCTTCGGAGTCCTACGAGCAGTACTTC. V gene TRBV7-6 combines with J gene TRBJ2-7; D not certain. Germline values: CDR1 SGHVS, CDR2 FNYEAQ. The CDR3 has 15 residues. Trimming cost V 1 base and J 1 base, with 11 bases left between them.

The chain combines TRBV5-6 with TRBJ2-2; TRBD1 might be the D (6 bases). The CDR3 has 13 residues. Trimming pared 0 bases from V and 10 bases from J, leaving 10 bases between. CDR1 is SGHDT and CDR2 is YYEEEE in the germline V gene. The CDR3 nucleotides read TGTGCCAGCAGCTTGGGGGACATGACGGAGCTGTTTTTT. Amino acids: CASSLGDMTELFF.

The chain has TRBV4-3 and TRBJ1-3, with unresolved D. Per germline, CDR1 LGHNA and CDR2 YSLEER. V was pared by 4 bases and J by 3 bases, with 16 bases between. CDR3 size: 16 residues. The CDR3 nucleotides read TGCGCCAGCAGCCCCTGGTATTGGCGCGGTGGAAACACCATATATTTT. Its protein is CASSPWYWRGGNTIYF.